This note documents a single TCR beta chain sequence. Antigen specificity is unknown. The sample originates from a study of CD8 T cells in Susac syndrome. Roughly 0.5 to 1 ug RNA was reverse transcribed with random hexamers. From the immunoSEQ multiplex PCR reads, TCRdb called clonotypes with MiXCR, one entry per CDR3 protein. The table lists 150,000 to 190,000 distinct CDR3 sequences, around 96% of them singletons. The study, taken as a whole, reports: There was no clonal expansion in the CD4+ T cell repertoires of Susac syndrome.

Trimming at V came to 1 base and at J to 5 bases, leaving 4 bases not matched to a gene. CDR1 is SQVTM, CDR2 ANQGSEA, per germline. This CDR3 has 13 residues. This chain joins TRBV29-1 and TRBJ2-7; 8 bases match TRBD2. Sequencing was performed on CD4+ T cells from PBMCs. The TCR was taken from a human donor with Susac syndrome. CDR3 DNA sequence: TGCAGCGTTGAAGGGGCGGGGGGAAACGAGCAGTACTTC. Translated, it gives CSVEGAGGNEQYF.